This TCR beta chain was obtained from a study of blood T cell repertoires in COVID-19. Study overall: The samples span acute and convalescent COVID-19 from the United States, Italy and Spain.

Participants spanned ages roughly 18 to 90 years and resided in 20 to 25 US areas. Cohort placement rested on clinical history that participants reported themselves. The recovered donors of Cohort 3 showed two negative PCRs, clearance, or symptom resolution. V lost 1 base, J lost 9 bases, and 16 bases lay in between. CDR1 and CDR2 (germline): MGHRA, YSYEKL. The CDR3 runs 15 residues. Sequencing was performed with immunoSEQ multiplex PCR; in TCRdb, only in-frame clones are kept and a portion is missing. This table has some 180,000 clones, 85% appearing once. The TCR originated in a man in his forties or fifties who had recovered from COVID-19. This chain links TRBV4-1 with TRBJ2-1; D might be TRBD1 (5 bases). The sequencing sample was made of PBMCs or T cells enriched from blood (not recorded which). The CDR3 loop is CASSQGARDSSEQFF. The CDR3 DNA reads TGCGCCAGCAGCCAAGGGGCCAGGGATTCCAGTGAGCAGTTCTTC.